Below are 30 T cell receptor beta chains sequenced from a single sample in a study of Graves' ophthalmopathy and Graves' hyperthyroidism. RNA transcripts served as template for amplifying TCR beta CDR3 sequences. Second-round multiplex PCR followed a first-round RT-PCR using HTBI primers. TCRdb passed the multiplex PCR reads through MiXCR, listing each CDR3 protein once. The sample records around 1,200,000 distinct CDR3 sequences, around a third being singletons. Sequenced input: peripheral blood or thyroid tissue (not recorded which). The receptors shown here come from an adult man with Graves' hyperthyroidism.

This clonotype was picked up many times. The chain employs TRBV25-1 and TRBJ1-5; maybe TRBD1 (5 bases). Deletions cut 4 bases from V and 3 bases from J, with 10 bases between. Looked up from germline, CDR1 is MGHDK and CDR2 is SYGVNS. The CDR3 length is 14 residues. As DNA, the CDR3 is TGTGCCAGCAGTGGGGTAGGGGACAATCAGCCCCAGCATTTT. This translates into CASSGVGDNQPQHF.

This clonotype has more than one count but fewer than ten. The V call is TRBV10-3, the J call TRBJ1-1, with D maybe TRBD1 (6 bases). The V and J ends lost 7 bases and 1 base respectively, with 10 bases between them. Germline V gene sequence: CDR1 ENHRY, CDR2 SYGVKD. The CDR3 runs 13 residues. The CDR3, as DNA: TGTGCCATCACTAGGACAGCGAACACTGAAGCTTTCTTT. Amino acid sequence: CAITRTANTEAFF.

In this sample, this clonotype turned up many times. The chain is built from TRBV5-1 and TRBJ2-7; D call uncertain. Germline CDR1 reads SGHRS; CDR2 reads YFSETQ. The ends were cut back, 0 bases at V and 4 bases at J, with 11 bases in the middle. The CDR3 totals 14 residues. The CDR3 spells CASSLGVAAYEQYF. CDR3 nucleotide sequence: TGCGCCAGCAGCTTGGGGGTCGCAGCGTACGAGCAGTACTTC.

This clonotype showed up just a few times. A much larger clone sits a single nucleotide away, making a read error possible. The V gene is TRBV12-3 or TRBV12-4, the J gene TRBJ2-5, with D maybe TRBD1 (5 bases). V was cut by 2 bases and J by 3 bases, with 7 bases left in between. The CDR3 covers 13 residues. CDR3 loop: CASSLPREETQYF. CDR3 DNA: TGTGCCAGCAGTTTACCCAGGGAAGAGACCCAGTACTTC.

The sample holds many counts of this clonotype. This chain connects TRBV25-1 to TRBJ1-1; 9 nucleotides align to TRBD1. CDR3 length: 17 amino acids. The J segment lost 0 bases and the V segment lost 3 bases, leaving 8 bases of the junction unmatched. The V gene's germline CDR1 is MGHDK and CDR2 SYGVNS. The CDR3 loop is CASSDTGTGRVNTEAFF. The CDR3 bases are TGTGCCAGCAGTGACACCGGGACAGGGCGTGTGAACACTGAAGCTTTCTTT.

This clonotype appeared many times. This sequence joins TRBV25-1 and TRBJ2-2, with 7 bases fitting TRBD1. Germline V gene sequence: CDR1 MGHDK, CDR2 SYGVNS. This CDR3 is built from 15 residues. The J segment lost 3 bases and the V segment lost 5 bases, leaving 6 bases of the junction unmatched. The CDR3 nucleotides are TGTGCCAGCAGTAAGGGGGCGGTGGACACCGGGGAGCTGTTTTTT. Protein sequence: CASSKGAVDTGELFF.

V is TRBV20-1 and J is TRBJ2-7; D remains ambiguous. The CDR3 length is 14 residues. Germline loops: CDR1 DFQATT, CDR2 SNEGSKA (reference sequence). Trimming cost V 3 bases and J 2 bases, with 14 bases left between them. The CDR3 here is CSASYLASPYEQYF. The CDR3 DNA is TGCAGTGCTAGTTATTTAGCAAGCCCCTACGAGCAGTACTTC.

The V and J genes are TRBV7-2 and TRBJ1-1, with a tentative D call TRBD1 (6 bases). The length of the CDR3 is 17 residues. Germline-derived CDR1 and CDR2 are SGHTA and FQGNSA. V was pared by 5 bases and J by 0 bases, with 19 bases between. CDR3 protein: CASSQNYRTELNTEAFF. CDR3 nucleotide sequence: TGTGCCAGCAGCCAAAACTACCGGACAGAACTGAACACTGAAGCTTTCTTT.

This clonotype has only a few counts. The V call is TRBV6-5, the J call TRBJ2-5, with 7 bases that match TRBD1. Germline V gene sequence: CDR1 MNHEY, CDR2 SVGAGI. The CDR3 is 15 residues long. With 5 bases clipped from V and 0 bases from J, the junction kept 6 bases outside the gene matches. CDR3 bases: TGTGCCAGCAGTCTGACAGGGAACTACCAAGAGACCCAGTACTTC. Translation gives CASSLTGNYQETQYF.

This chain links TRBV19 with TRBJ2-2, with 8 bases matching TRBD1. J was trimmed by 4 bases and V by 7 bases; bases with no gene match: 8. CDR3 length: 15 residues. Germline CDR1 LNHDA, CDR2 SQIVND (reference sequence). In DNA, the CDR3 is TGTGCCAGTACGAGCTTACAGGGGGGCACCGGGGAGCTGTTTTTT. It specifies CASTSLQGGTGELFF.

This clonotype was detected ten times or more. The chain links TRBV7-2 to TRBJ2-7; no definite D call. CDR3 size: 15 residues. Trimming took 0 bases from V and 3 from J, leaving 12 bases between them. The germline CDR1 and CDR2 sequences are SGHTA and FQGNSA. The CDR3 loop reads CASSLARPGNYEQYF. In DNA, the CDR3 is TGTGCCAGCAGCTTAGCCCGGCCTGGAAACTACGAGCAGTACTTC.

This clonotype showed up many times. The rearrangement links TRBV6-5 to TRBJ2-5; the match to TRBD2 covers 7 bases. J was trimmed by 5 bases and V by 5 bases; bases with no gene match: 5. This CDR3 contains 13 residues. The germline V gene encodes CDR1 MNHEY and CDR2 SVGAGI. The CDR3 coding sequence is TGTGCCAGCAGTGTCCTGGGGGGGGAGACCCAGTACTTC. This sequence encodes CASSVLGGETQYF.

This clonotype was detected ten times or more. The chain has TRBV4-3 and TRBJ2-7; weak D call: TRBD1 (6 bases). CDR3 length: 13 residues. V lost 4 bases and J 3 bases, leaving 10 bases between the germline ends. Germline V gene sequence: CDR1 LGHNA, CDR2 YSLEER. The DNA of the CDR3 is TGCGCCAGCAGCCCGGACAGTCACTACGAGCAGTACTTC. Translating it yields CASSPDSHYEQYF.

The CDR3 protein is CSTSRGDSTEAFF. The CDR3 DNA reads TGCAGCACCAGCCGAGGGGACTCTACTGAAGCTTTCTTT. The rearrangement uses TRBV29-1 and TRBJ1-1; a weak D match, TRBD1 (5 bases). With 8 bases removed from V and 5 bases from J, the gap between germline ends came to 18 bases. The CDR3 runs 13 residues. Germline V gene lookup returns CDR1 SQVTM and CDR2 ANQGSEA.

V gene TRBV7-9 combines with J gene TRBJ2-5, with D possibly matching TRBD1 (7 bases). The CDR3 totals 15 residues. V was trimmed by 1 base and J by 6 bases, leaving 15 bases between them. The germline V gene has CDR1 SEHNR and CDR2 FQNEAQ (reference sequence). CDR3 region: CASSLDTGEAQTQYF. The CDR3 DNA follows: TGTGCCAGCAGCTTAGACACAGGGGAGGCCCAGACCCAGTACTTC.

At least ten counts were recorded for this clonotype. The chain is built from TRBV11-2 and TRBJ1-6; no firm D call. The CDR3 runs to 11 residues. V lost 5 bases and J 14 bases, leaving 10 bases between the germline ends. Germline lookup yields CDR1 SGHAT and CDR2 FQNNGV. CDR3: CASSPGSSLHF. The DNA of the CDR3 is TGTGCCAGCAGCCCGGGGTCGTCCCTCCACTTT.

The CDR3: CATSGTSPSNTGELFF. The CDR3 region has the DNA TGTGCCACGAGTGGGACTAGCCCGTCGAACACCGGGGAGCTGTTTTTT. The chain links TRBV25-1 to TRBJ2-2, with 9 bases lining up with TRBD2. Germline-derived CDR1 and CDR2 are MGHDK and SYGVNS. The CDR3 totals 16 residues. Unmatched junction bases numbered 9, after V lost 10 bases and J lost 0 bases.

This clonotype was observed at least ten times. V usage is TRBV7-8 and J usage is TRBJ2-2, with TRBD2 as a possible D gene (6 bases). V shed 0 bases and J shed 5 bases, with 7 bases lying between them. The germline CDR1 and CDR2 sequences are SGHVS and FQNEAQ. This CDR3 has 14 amino acids. CDR3 coding DNA: TGTGCCAGCAGCTTAGCGCGGGGTACCGGGGAGCTGTTTTTT. Translating gives CASSLARGTGELFF.

There are many counts of this clonotype. The chain uses TRBV6-6 and TRBJ1-2, with D unresolved. Trimming took 4 bases from V and 2 from J, leaving 14 bases between them. Germline V gene sequence: CDR1 MNHNY, CDR2 SVGAGI (reference sequence). CDR3 length: 15 amino acids. As DNA, the CDR3 is TGTGCCAGCAGTTTCTCGCCCCTCAGCAACTATGGCTACACCTTC. Amino acid sequence: CASSFSPLSNYGYTF.

The chain carries TRBV11-2 and TRBJ1-6; TRBD1 matches at 7 bases. Germline-derived CDR1 and CDR2 are SGHAT and FQNNGV. Unmatched junction bases numbered 22, after V lost 4 bases and J lost 10 bases. The CDR3 length is 19 residues. CDR3 loop: CASSSLGGRLTGEGSPLHF. The CDR3 DNA follows: TGTGCCAGCAGCTCTTTAGGCGGTCGGCTTACAGGGGAAGGCTCACCCCTCCACTTT.

This clonotype appeared a few times. This chain links TRBV6-5 with TRBJ2-5; 10 nucleotides line up with TRBD2. V shed 5 bases, J shed 5 bases, and the junction held 8 bases outside the gene matches. The CDR3 runs to 15 residues. Germline V lookup: CDR1 MNHEY, CDR2 SVGAGI. Written as DNA, the CDR3 is TGTGCCAGCAGTAGAGCGGGAGGGCCCCGGGAGACCCAGTACTTC. It codes for CASSRAGGPRETQYF.

V is TRBV6-2 or TRBV6-3 and J is TRBJ2-7; tentatively, D is TRBD2 (6 bases). The germline gives CDR1 MNHEY, CDR2 SVGEGT. V shed 7 bases and J shed 3 bases, with 13 bases lying between them. There are 13 residues in the CDR3. The chain's CDR3 is CASNSGLIYEQYF. The CDR3 region has the DNA TGTGCCAGCAACTCGGGACTCATCTACGAGCAGTACTTC.

CDR3: CSARPTSGGGRETQYF. The CDR3 coding sequence is TGCAGTGCTAGACCTACGAGCGGGGGGGGCCGAGAGACCCAGTACTTC. This chain connects TRBV20-1 to TRBJ2-5, with 10 bases fitting TRBD2. CDR1 is DFQATT and CDR2 is SNEGSKA in the germline V gene (reference sequence). The CDR3 is 16 residues long. V lost 2 bases to trimming and J lost 4 bases; unmatched junction nucleotides: 10.

V is TRBV20-1 and J is TRBJ2-7; D could derive from TRBD1 or TRBD2 (5 bases each). Trimming took 3 bases from V and 0 from J, leaving 15 bases between them. Germline assignment: CDR1 DFQATT and CDR2 SNEGSKA (reference sequence). CDR3 length: 15 amino acids. The CDR3, as DNA: TGCAGTGCTAGGGGGACGGTGATCAGCTCCTACGAGCAGTACTTC. This gives the protein CSARGTVISSYEQYF.

This clonotype was counted a few times. Being one base from a much bigger clone, this may be a read error. This chain connects TRBV6-2 or TRBV6-3 to TRBJ1-1; no firm D call. CDR1 MNHEY and CDR2 SVGEGT come from the germline V gene. The V end was cut by 6 bases, the J end by 1 base, with 6 bases between. CDR3 size: 12 residues. The CDR3 DNA follows: TGTGCCAGCAGGGAACAGAACACTGAAGCTTTCTTT. It is translated as CASREQNTEAFF.

A note on this clonotype: One junction end disagrees with the germline gene, perhaps due to a read error. The rearrangement links TRBV5-6 to TRBJ2-7; 8 nucleotides line up with TRBD2. The CDR3 extends over 12 amino acids. CDR1 and CDR2 from the germline V gene are SGHDT and YYEEEE. In nucleotides, the CDR3 is TGTGCCAGCAGCTCCGGGACTAGTGAGCAGCACTTC. This translates into CASSSGTSEQHF.

This rearrangement joins TRBV5-1 to TRBJ2-5; 7 bases agree with TRBD1. Germline V CDR1 and CDR2: SGHRS, YFSETQ. CDR3 length equals 14 residues. The J segment lost 3 bases and the V segment lost 4 bases, leaving 6 bases of the junction unmatched. The CDR3 reads CASSDRDRKETQYF. The CDR3 DNA follows: TGCGCCAGCAGCGACCGGGACAGAAAAGAGACCCAGTACTTC.

The chain links TRBV4-3 to TRBJ2-5; 8 nucleotides agree with TRBD2. Losses at the gene ends were 1 base for V and 5 bases for J; bases not matched to a gene: 6. Germline V gene sequence: CDR1 LGHNA, CDR2 YSLEER. The CDR3 sequence is 15 residues long. For the CDR3, the DNA is TGCGCCAGCAGCCAAGGGGCGGGGGGCTTGGAGACCCAGTACTTC. As protein: CASSQGAGGLETQYF.

The chain recombines TRBV10-3 with TRBJ2-2, with a possible D match to TRBD1 (6 bases). The germline V gene has CDR1 ENHRY and CDR2 SYGVKD. V was shortened by 10 bases and J by 0 bases, with 12 bases between the two germline ends. CDR3 length: 14 amino acids. In DNA, the CDR3 is TGTGCCACCTCAGACAGGACGAACACCGGGGAGCTGTTTTTT. Translated: CATSDRTNTGELFF.

This clonotype was counted many times. The chain combines TRBV2 with TRBJ1-6; no clear D gene. This CDR3 comprises 15 residues. V was trimmed by 6 bases and J by 5 bases, leaving 14 bases between them. Per the germline V gene, CDR1 is SNHLY and CDR2 is FYNNEI. The CDR3 DNA sequence: TGTGCCAGCAGACGAAACCGGGCCGATAATTCACCCCTCCACTTT. It is translated as CASRRNRADNSPLHF. Drawing the rest from reference TRBV2 and TRBJ1-6, the complete variable domain is EPEVTQTPSHQVTQMGQEVILRCVPISNHLYFYWYRQILGQKVEFLVSFYNNEISEKSEIFDDQFSVERPDGSNFTLKIRSTKLEDSAMYFCASRRNRADNSPLHFGNGTRLTVT.